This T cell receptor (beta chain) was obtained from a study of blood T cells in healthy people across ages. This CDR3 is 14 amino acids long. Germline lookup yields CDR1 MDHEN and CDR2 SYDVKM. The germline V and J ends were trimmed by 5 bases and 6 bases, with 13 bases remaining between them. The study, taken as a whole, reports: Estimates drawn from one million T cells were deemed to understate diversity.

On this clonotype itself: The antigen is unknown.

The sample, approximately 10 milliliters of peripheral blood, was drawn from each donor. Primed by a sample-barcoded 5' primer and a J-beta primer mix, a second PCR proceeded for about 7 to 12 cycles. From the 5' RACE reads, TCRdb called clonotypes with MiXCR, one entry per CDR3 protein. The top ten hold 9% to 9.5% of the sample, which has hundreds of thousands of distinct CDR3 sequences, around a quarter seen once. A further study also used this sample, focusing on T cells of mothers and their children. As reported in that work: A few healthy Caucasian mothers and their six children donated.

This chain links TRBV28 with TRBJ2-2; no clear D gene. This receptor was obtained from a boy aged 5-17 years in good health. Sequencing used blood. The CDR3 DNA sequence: TGTGCCAGCAGTACTCCCGGCTACCCCGGGGAGCTGTTTTTT. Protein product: CASSTPGYPGELFF.